Following are 9 T cell receptor beta chains from one sample sequenced in a study of blood T cell repertoires in COVID-19 (dated by TCRdb to between 2020 and 2021). Receptor libraries were prepared by the immunoSEQ multiplex PCR assay. In its TCRdb copy, this immuneACCESS table keeps in-frame sequences only and misses some clones. Where compared with another copy, unresolved V genes explain less than half of these, and the others have no known cause. Within this sample are about 220,000 clones, with about four fifths of them counted one time only. The ten largest account for around 2.7% of the sample. Sample: peripheral blood. These receptors came from a young woman who had recovered from COVID-19.

The chain combines TRBV5-4 with TRBJ1-4, with 7 bases lining up with TRBD1. The CDR3 has 13 residues. V gave up 5 bases and J gave up 6 bases; unmatched junction bases: 4. Germline V gives CDR1 SGHNT, CDR2 YYREEE (reference sequence). In DNA form, the CDR3 reads TGTGCCAGCAGACCCGGGACAGATGAAAAACTGTTTTTT. It codes for CASRPGTDEKLFF.

V usage is TRBV7-3 and J usage is TRBJ2-5; a possible D gene is TRBD1 (5 bases). Germline assignment: CDR1 SGHTA and CDR2 FQGTGA. This CDR3 is built from 14 residues. V lost 2 bases, J lost 2 bases, and 9 bases lay in between. The CDR3 loop is CASSLGQGQETQYF. DNA of the CDR3: TGTGCCAGCAGCTTAGGGCAGGGACAAGAGACCCAGTACTTC.

This chain links TRBV28 with TRBJ1-3, with a tentative D call TRBD1 (6 bases). V lost 6 bases and J 4 bases, leaving 13 bases between the germline ends. Per the germline V gene, CDR1 is MDHEN and CDR2 is SYDVKM. The CDR3 loop spans 14 amino acids. CDR3 coding DNA: TGTGCCAGCAGCGACGGGACATCCGGAAACACCATATATTTT. Protein product: CASSDGTSGNTIYF.

On this clone itself: This sample also contains other DNA sequences that code for the same CDR3. The chain carries TRBV28 and TRBJ1-6; no definite D call. Germline CDR1 is MDHEN and CDR2 is SYDVKM. The length of the CDR3 is 12 residues. The V gene lost 5 bases and the J gene lost 8 bases, with 7 bases spanning the gap. In nucleotides, the CDR3 is TGTGCCAGCAGTCTTTCTGATTCACCCCTCCACTTT. Translated, it gives CASSLSDSPLHF.

In this sample, this clone turned up many times. The chain has TRBV5-4 and TRBJ1-2; 7 bases align to TRBD1. V lost 4 bases to trimming and J lost 5 bases; unmatched junction nucleotides: 8. Germline V gives CDR1 SGHNT, CDR2 YYREEE (reference sequence). The CDR3 has 14 residues. The CDR3 bases are TGTGCCAGCAGCCCAGGGACAGAAACATATGGCTACACCTTC. Translation gives CASSPGTETYGYTF.

The CDR3 DNA sequence: TGTGCCACCAGCAGAGGGGGGACTTATAGCGGCCATTACAATGAGCAGTTCTTC. Protein product: CATSRGGTYSGHYNEQFF. This chain connects TRBV15 to TRBJ2-1; a weak D match, TRBD2 (6 bases). The V gene's germline CDR1 is LNHNV and CDR2 YYDKDF (reference sequence). CDR3 length: 18 residues. V was trimmed by 1 base and J by 4 bases, leaving 20 bases between them.

The J gene is TRBJ1-1, the V gene TRBV7-2, with D possibly matching TRBD1 (5 bases). Germline V CDR1 and CDR2: SGHTA, FQGNSA. The CDR3 consists of 14 residues. Trimming left V 2 bases short and J 0 bases short, with 7 bases between. The CDR3 DNA reads as TGTGCCAGCAGCTTACCAGGGATGAACACTGAAGCTTTCTTT. It encodes CASSLPGMNTEAFF.

This clone was detected ten times or more. The chain uses TRBV27 and TRBJ1-5, with D possibly matching TRBD1 (6 bases). CDR1 is MNHEY, CDR2 SMNVEV, per germline (reference sequence). V lost 4 bases, J lost 5 bases, and 21 bases lay in between. The CDR3 covers 17 residues. CDR3 sequence reads: CASSSHQQGIRHQPQHF. CDR3 bases: TGTGCCAGCAGTTCCCACCAACAGGGTATTCGGCATCAGCCCCAGCATTTT.

The chain combines TRBV6-2 or TRBV6-3 with TRBJ1-2; perhaps TRBD1 as D (6 bases). Germline V gives CDR1 MNHEY, CDR2 SVGEGT. CDR3 length: 18 residues. The V end was cut by 2 bases, the J end by 4 bases, with 23 bases between. The CDR3 loop is CASSYIRGGSPFLYGYTF. DNA for the CDR3: TGTGCCAGCAGTTACATAAGGGGGGGATCGCCATTCCTCTATGGCTACACCTTC.